This T cell receptor (beta chain) is drawn from a study of shared clonotypes between healthy human individuals. Sequenced by immunoSEQ multiplex PCR; TCRdb stores in-frame clones only, minus some. The table has around 2,000,000 clones, 95% seen once; the top ten hold around 0.13%. After removal of 6 bases from V and 5 bases from J, the junction contained 12 bases not matched to a gene. CDR3 length: 15 residues. Germline CDR1 is MNHEY and CDR2 is SVGAGI. This sequence joins TRBV6-5 and TRBJ2-7; 8 bases align to TRBD1. The sample consisted of naive CD4+ T cells sorted from blood. As for subset: CD45RA+ positively selected. The TCR comes from a man in his late teens or twenties in good health. This CDR3 reads CASSSPGQVTNEQYF. CDR3 DNA sequence: TGTGCCAGCAGCTCTCCGGGACAGGTCACCAACGAGCAGTACTTC.